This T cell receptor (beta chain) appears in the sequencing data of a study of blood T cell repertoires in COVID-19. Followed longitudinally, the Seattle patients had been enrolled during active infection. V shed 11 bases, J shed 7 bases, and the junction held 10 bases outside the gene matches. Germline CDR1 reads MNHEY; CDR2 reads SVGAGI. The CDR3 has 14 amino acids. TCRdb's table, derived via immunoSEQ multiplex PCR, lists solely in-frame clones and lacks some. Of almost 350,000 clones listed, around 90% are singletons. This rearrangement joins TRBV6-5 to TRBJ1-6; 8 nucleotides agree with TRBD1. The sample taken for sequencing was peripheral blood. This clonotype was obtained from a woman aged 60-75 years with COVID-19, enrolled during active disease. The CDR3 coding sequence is TGTGCCTTGACGGGGCAGGGGGCAAATTCACCCCTCCACTTT. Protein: CALTGQGANSPLHF.